What follows are 9 T cell receptor beta chains derived from one specimen sequenced in a study of blood T cell repertoires in COVID-19. Assay used: immunoSEQ multiplex PCR; TCRdb lists only in-frame clones, some missing. The sample yields under 95,000 clones, almost 85% seen once. The sample consisted of peripheral blood. All receptors come from a woman aged 80 or older with acute or convalescent COVID-19.

This clone has a single count. V gene TRBV7-9 combines with J gene TRBJ2-1; 8 positions match TRBD1. Germline CDR1 and CDR2: SEHNR and FQNEAQ (reference sequence). V lost 1 base and J lost 11; bases outside the gene matches: 10. CDR3 length: 15 residues. The CDR3 bases are TGTGCCAGCAGCTTAGTGGGGCAGGGGGCTCGGAAGCAGTTCTTC. Amino acid sequence: CASSLVGQGARKQFF.

This chain connects TRBV5-1 to TRBJ2-5, with D tentatively TRBD2 (6 bases). The ends were cut back, 0 bases at V and 5 bases at J, with 17 bases in the middle. The length of the CDR3 is 16 residues. Germline V gives CDR1 SGHRS, CDR2 YFSETQ. CDR3 amino acids: CASSLGREAVRETQYF. The CDR3 nucleotides are TGCGCCAGCAGCTTGGGGCGGGAAGCAGTGCGCGAGACCCAGTACTTC.

J is TRBJ1-2 and V is TRBV3-1 (or the pseudogene TRBV3-2); maybe TRBD1 (6 bases). V lost 9 bases to trimming and J lost 4 bases, with 9 bases between them. CDR1 and CDR2 from the germline V gene are LGHDT and YNNKEL (reference sequence). The CDR3 is made up of 11 amino acids. CDR3 in DNA: TGTGCCAGTCAGGGGCTCTATGGCTACACCTTC. Protein sequence: CASQGLYGYTF.

This chain connects TRBV10-2 to TRBJ1-5; a possible D gene is TRBD1 (6 bases). The CDR3 is made up of 14 amino acids. Germline assignment: CDR1 WSHSY and CDR2 SAAADI. V shed 2 bases and J shed 4 bases, with 9 bases lying between them. This CDR3 is CASSETGSNQPQHF. The CDR3 nucleotides are TGCGCCAGCAGTGAGACAGGGTCTAATCAGCCCCAGCATTTT.

The rearrangement joins TRBV3-1 (or the pseudogene TRBV3-2) to TRBJ1-6; D not certain. The CDR3 loop spans 12 amino acids. Germline assignment: CDR1 LGHDT and CDR2 YNNKEL (reference sequence). Trimming stripped 6 bases from V and 10 bases from J, with 10 bases between. CDR3 in DNA: TGTGCCAGCAGGCACCAGCGGTCACCCCTCCACTTT. Its protein is CASRHQRSPLHF.

The rearrangement links TRBV5-1 to TRBJ2-5; 8 nucleotides match TRBD1. In germline, CDR1 is SGHRS, CDR2 YFSETQ. The CDR3 has 16 amino acids. Unmatched junction bases numbered 13, after V lost 4 bases and J lost 5 bases. CDR3 sequence (DNA): TGCGCCAGCAGCATCAATCTCCAGGGGGCGGGGGAGACCCAGTACTTC. Its protein product is CASSINLQGAGETQYF.

This chain uses TRBV7-2 with TRBJ1-2; D ambiguous. This CDR3 is 12 amino acids long. V lost 8 bases and J lost 10, with 17 bases in between. Germline CDR1 and CDR2: SGHTA and FQGNSA. DNA for the CDR3: TGTGCCAGCTCCCTCAGGCGGGAGGCCTACACCTTC. Translating gives CASSLRREAYTF. Full variable domain (remainder filled in from reference TRBV7-2 and TRBJ1-2): GAGVSQSPSNKVTEKGKDVELRCDPISGHTALYWYRQSLGQGLEFLIYFQGNSAPDKSGLPSDRFSAERTGGSVSTLTIQRTQQEDSAVYLCASSLRREAYTFGSGTRLTVV.

The chain carries TRBV6-5 and TRBJ1-2; tentative D call: TRBD1 (6 bases). This CDR3 has 13 residues. V shed 5 bases and J shed 5 bases, with 12 bases lying between them. The V gene's germline CDR1 is MNHEY and CDR2 SVGAGI. The CDR3 DNA reads as TGTGCCAGCAGTCAGGACAGTTCTTATGGCTACACCTTC. The encoded protein is CASSQDSSYGYTF.

The rearrangement uses TRBV5-1 and TRBJ1-2; TRBD1 agrees at 7 bases. Trimming removed 1 base from V and 4 bases from J; junction bases left unmatched: 7. Germline lookup yields CDR1 SGHRS and CDR2 YFSETQ. The CDR3 length is 15 residues. DNA of the CDR3: TGCGCCAGCAGCTTGACTGGACAGGAGTCCTATGGCTACACCTTC. Protein sequence: CASSLTGQESYGYTF.